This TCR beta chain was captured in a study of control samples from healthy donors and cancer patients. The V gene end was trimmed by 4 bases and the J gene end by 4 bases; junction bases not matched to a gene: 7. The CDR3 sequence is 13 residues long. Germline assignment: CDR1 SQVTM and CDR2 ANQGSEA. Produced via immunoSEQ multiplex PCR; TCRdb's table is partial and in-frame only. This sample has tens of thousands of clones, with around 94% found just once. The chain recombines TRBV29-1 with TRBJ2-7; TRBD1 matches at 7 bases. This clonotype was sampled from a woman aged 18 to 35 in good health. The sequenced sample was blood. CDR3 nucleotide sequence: TGCAGCGTTGTGGGCGACAGGGAGTACGAGCAGTACTTC. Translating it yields CSVVGDREYEQYF.